Shown below are 17 T cell receptor beta chains from a single sample sequenced in a study of cytomegalovirus exposure and HLA in healthy donors (dated by TCRdb to about 2017). The protocol used for the library was the immunoSEQ multiplex PCR assay. A mixture of 60 forward primers for TCR Vbeta segments and 13 reverse primers for TCR Jbeta segments was used in the multiplex PCR. Not all clones reach the TCRdb copy of this immuneACCESS table, which keeps in-frame sequences only. Checked studies attribute under half of the gap to unresolved V genes and leave the rest unexplained. In this sample the table shows around 130,000 clones, roughly 87% of which occur a single time. 0.5% to 0.65% of the sample goes to the ten largest clones. Material for sequencing was PBMCs. These receptors came from a middle-aged woman in good health and CMV-seronegative.

There are a few counts of this clone. The chain carries TRBV7-2 and TRBJ2-3; possible D gene TRBD2, 6 bases. The CDR3 totals 15 residues. CDR1 is SGHTA and CDR2 is FQGNSA in the germline V gene. The germline V and J ends were trimmed by 0 bases and 2 bases, with 9 bases remaining between them. The CDR3 protein is CASSLAAGFTDTQYF. Here the CDR3 DNA reads TGTGCCAGCAGCTTAGCGGCGGGGTTCACAGATACGCAGTATTTT.

Worth noting for this clone: Other DNA sequences in this specimen translate into the identical CDR3. The chain joins TRBV7-2 to TRBJ2-7; TRBD2 matches at 8 bases. Germline V gives CDR1 SGHTA, CDR2 FQGNSA. The CDR3 consists of 14 residues. V shed 1 base, J shed 4 bases, and the junction held 3 bases outside the gene matches. In DNA form, the CDR3 reads TGTGCCAGCAGCTTAGGAGCGGGAGCATACGAGCAGTACTTC. The encoded protein is CASSLGAGAYEQYF.

This chain links TRBV11-2 with TRBJ2-7; possibly TRBD2 for D (6 bases). V lost 3 bases and J 1 base, leaving 19 bases between the germline ends. There are 17 residues in the CDR3. The V gene's germline CDR1 is SGHAT and CDR2 FQNNGV. The CDR3 nucleotides read TGTGCCAGCAGCTTTTATAGCGGACACAAAGATTCCTACGAGCAGTACTTC. It codes for CASSFYSGHKDSYEQYF.

The chain joins TRBV19 to TRBJ2-1; D is possibly TRBD1 (5 bases). V was cut by 7 bases and J by 8 bases, with 9 bases left in between. This CDR3 is built from 11 residues. Germline V gene data show CDR1 as LNHDA and CDR2 as SQIVND (reference sequence). The DNA of the CDR3 is TGTGCCAGTAATTCAGGGCATGAGCAGTTCTTC. It is translated as CASNSGHEQFF.

This chain's CDR3 is CASSSTGEVTGELFF. In DNA, the CDR3 is TGCGCCAGCAGCTCGACAGGGGAGGTAACCGGGGAGCTGTTTTTT. This rearrangement joins TRBV5-1 to TRBJ2-2, with TRBD1 matching over 8 bases. Germline assignment: CDR1 SGHRS and CDR2 YFSETQ. This CDR3 region has 15 residues. J was trimmed by 5 bases and V by 3 bases; bases with no gene match: 6.

The CDR3 DNA follows: TGTGCCAGCAGACAGGAAATCTATGGCTACACCTTC. Translating it yields CASRQEIYGYTF. The gene calls are TRBV2 and TRBJ1-2; tentative D call: TRBD1 (5 bases). The V end lost 6 bases, the J end lost 4 bases, and 9 bases lay between the germline ends. This CDR3 has 12 residues. The germline V gene encodes CDR1 SNHLY and CDR2 FYNNEI.

The rearrangement uses TRBV11-3 and TRBJ1-2, with 8 positions matching TRBD1. This CDR3 spans 13 amino acids. V lost 5 bases, J lost 7 bases, and 6 bases stayed unmatched. Germline CDR1 and CDR2: SGHNT and YENEEA. The CDR3 DNA sequence: TGTGCCAGCAGCACTGGACAGGGCGGTGGCTACACCTTC. This codes for CASSTGQGGGYTF. Full variable domain (missing parts from reference TRBV11-3 and TRBJ1-2): EAGVVQSPRYKIIEKKQPVAFWCNPISGHNTLYWYLQNLGQGPELLIRYENEEAVDDSQLPKDRFSAERLKGVDSTLKIQPAELGDSAVYLCASSTGQGGGYTFGSGTRLTVV.

The rearrangement joins TRBV28 to TRBJ1-2, with D perhaps matching TRBD1 (6 bases). Trimming removed 2 bases from V and 5 bases from J, with 9 bases in between. Germline V gene data show CDR1 as MDHEN and CDR2 as SYDVKM. The CDR3 spans 13 residues. The CDR3 here is CASSLRTVYGYTF. The CDR3 nucleotides read TGTGCCAGCAGTTTAAGGACAGTTTATGGCTACACCTTC.

This sequence joins TRBV7-9 and TRBJ2-7; 10 nucleotides match TRBD2. V trimming: 5 bases; J trimming: 5 bases; junction bases outside the gene matches: 3. The CDR3 spans 13 residues. CDR1 SEHNR and CDR2 FQNEAQ come from the germline V gene (reference sequence). The CDR3 coding sequence is TGTGCCAGCAGCCCCGGACTAGCGGACGAGCAGTACTTC. Amino acid sequence: CASSPGLADEQYF.

This clone was detected only once. The genes are TRBV11-2 and TRBJ2-5; 7 positions match TRBD2. With the DNA end fitting TRBJ2-7 better, the J assignment may be wrong. CDR1 and CDR2 from the germline V gene are SGHAT and FQNNGV. This CDR3 contains 13 residues. CDR3 sequence reads: CASGLGGRYEQYF. Written as DNA, the CDR3 is TGTGCCAGCGGGCTGGGCGGGAGATACGAGCAGTACTTC.

V and J are TRBV2 and TRBJ1-5; 8 bases fit TRBD1. This CDR3 comprises 15 residues. V lost 6 bases, J lost 3 bases, and 7 bases stayed unmatched. The V gene's germline CDR1 is SNHLY and CDR2 FYNNEI. CDR3 loop: CASSEGQDYNQPQHF. For the CDR3, the DNA is TGTGCCAGCAGCGAGGGACAGGACTACAATCAGCCCCAGCATTTT.

The chain employs TRBV9 and TRBJ2-1; TRBD1 is a possible D gene (6 bases). Germline V gene sequence: CDR1 SGDLS, CDR2 YYNGEE. V was trimmed by 0 bases and J by 5 bases, leaving 15 bases between them. The CDR3 has 16 amino acids. For the CDR3, the DNA is TGTGCCAGCAGCGTAGGGCCGACAGGCTTAAACAATGAGCAGTTCTTC. As protein: CASSVGPTGLNNEQFF.

The V call is TRBV7-2, the J call TRBJ2-5; D possibly corresponds to TRBD2 (6 bases). V was pared by 2 bases and J by 2 bases, with 12 bases between. Germline V gene lookup returns CDR1 SGHTA and CDR2 FQGNSA. The CDR3 is 15 amino acids. This CDR3 is CASSLFLAVQETQYF. CDR3 sequence (DNA): TGTGCCAGCAGCTTATTTTTAGCGGTACAAGAGACCCAGTACTTC. Full variable domain (outside the CDR3, taken from reference TRBV7-2 and TRBJ2-5): GAGVSQSPSNKVTEKGKDVELRCDPISGHTALYWYRQSLGQGLEFLIYFQGNSAPDKSGLPSDRFSAERTGGSVSTLTIQRTQQEDSAVYLCASSLFLAVQETQYFGPGTRLLVL.

CDR3 coding DNA: TGTGCCAGCAGTTACTCTCGGGGGACAGATACGCAGTATTTT. Encoded protein: CASSYSRGTDTQYF. The chain couples TRBV6-5 to TRBJ2-3, with D possibly TRBD2 on 6 matching bases. V dropped 0 bases and J dropped 3 bases, with 7 bases sitting between them. Germline V gene lookup returns CDR1 MNHEY and CDR2 SVGAGI. CDR3 length: 14 residues.

CDR3 protein: CASSRTGSTEAFF. CDR3 nucleotides: TGTGCCAGCAGCCGGACAGGGAGCACTGAAGCTTTCTTT. This chain joins TRBV7-9 and TRBJ1-1, with TRBD1 matching over 8 bases. This CDR3 contains 13 residues. CDR1 is SEHNR and CDR2 is FQNEAQ in the germline V gene (reference sequence). J gave up 4 bases and V 5 bases, and 3 bases lay outside the gene matches.

V gene TRBV19 combines with J gene TRBJ1-5, with D perhaps matching TRBD1 (6 bases). The CDR3 is made up of 14 amino acids. The V gene lost 5 bases and the J gene lost 2 bases, with 10 bases spanning the gap. From germline, CDR1 is LNHDA and CDR2 SQIVND (reference sequence). The DNA for the CDR3 is TGTGCCAGTAGTTCACCAGGGGGCAATCAGCCCCAGCATTTT. Translation: CASSSPGGNQPQHF.

The V gene is TRBV9, the J gene TRBJ2-3, with TRBD2 matching over 14 bases. This CDR3 region has 18 residues. The germline CDR1 and CDR2 sequences are SGDLS and YYNGEE. V shed 7 bases and J 4 bases; nucleotides not matched to a gene: 14. The CDR3 nucleotides read TGTGCCAGCGGTAATAATCCGGGACTAGCGGGAGAGGCAGATACGCAGTATTTT. Protein product: CASGNNPGLAGEADTQYF. The variable domain in full, completed from reference TRBV9 and TRBJ2-3, reads DSGVTQTPKHLITATGQRVTLRCSPRSGDLSVYWYQQSLDQGLQFLIQYYNGEERAKGNILERFSAQQFPDLHSELNLSSLELGDSALYFCASGNNPGLAGEADTQYFGPGTRLTVL.